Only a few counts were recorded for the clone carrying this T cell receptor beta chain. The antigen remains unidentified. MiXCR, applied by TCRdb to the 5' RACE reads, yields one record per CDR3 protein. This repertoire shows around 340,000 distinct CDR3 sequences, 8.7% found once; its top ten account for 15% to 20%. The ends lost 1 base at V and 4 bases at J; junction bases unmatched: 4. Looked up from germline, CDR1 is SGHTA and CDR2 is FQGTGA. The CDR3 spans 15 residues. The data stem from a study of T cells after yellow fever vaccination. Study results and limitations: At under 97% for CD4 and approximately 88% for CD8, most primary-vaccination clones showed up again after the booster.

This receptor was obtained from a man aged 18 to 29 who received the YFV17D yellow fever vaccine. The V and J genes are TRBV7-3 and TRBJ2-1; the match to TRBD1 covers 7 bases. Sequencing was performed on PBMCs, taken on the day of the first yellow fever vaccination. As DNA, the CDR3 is TGTGCCAGCAGCTTAAACGGACAGGAGTACAATGAGCAGTTCTTC. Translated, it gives CASSLNGQEYNEQFF.